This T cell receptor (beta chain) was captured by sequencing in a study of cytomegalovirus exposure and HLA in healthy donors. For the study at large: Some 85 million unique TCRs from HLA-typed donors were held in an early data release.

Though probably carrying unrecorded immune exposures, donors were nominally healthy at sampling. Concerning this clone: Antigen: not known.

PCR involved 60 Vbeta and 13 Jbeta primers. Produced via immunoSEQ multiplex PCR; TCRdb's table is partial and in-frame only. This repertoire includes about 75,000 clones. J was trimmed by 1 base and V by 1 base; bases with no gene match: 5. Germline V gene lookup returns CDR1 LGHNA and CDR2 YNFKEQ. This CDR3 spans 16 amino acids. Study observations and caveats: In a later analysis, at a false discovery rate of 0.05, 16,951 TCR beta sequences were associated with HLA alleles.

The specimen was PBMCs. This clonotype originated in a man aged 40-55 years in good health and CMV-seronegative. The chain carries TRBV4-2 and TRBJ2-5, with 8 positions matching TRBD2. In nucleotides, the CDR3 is TGTGCCAGCAGCCAAGGAGCGGGGGATCCCCAAGAGACCCAGTACTTC. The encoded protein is CASSQGAGDPQETQYF.